Presented here are 7 T cell receptor beta chains from one specimen sequenced in a study of shared clonotypes between healthy human individuals. Assay: immunoSEQ multiplex PCR; the TCRdb copy retains only in-frame clones and omits some. This sample has 2,500,000 or so clones, with approximately 92% found just once. The material sequenced was naive CD4+ T cells sorted from blood. Noted subset: CD45RA+ positively selected. The receptor set was obtained from a man younger than 35 in good health.

The rearrangement links TRBV7-2 to TRBJ2-7, with D unclear. V shed 3 bases and J shed 8 bases, with 11 bases lying between them. The CDR3 sequence is 12 residues long. Germline V gene sequence: CDR1 SGHTA, CDR2 FQGNSA. In DNA, the CDR3 is TGTGCCAGCAGCTTGGCCCAAATCCAGCAGTACTTC. Translated: CASSLAQIQQYF.

As DNA, the CDR3 is TGTGCCAGCAGCTTGGGCAGGGCGAACTACGAGCAGTACTTC. It codes for CASSLGRANYEQYF. The chain recombines TRBV7-2 with TRBJ2-7; a weak D match, TRBD1 (5 bases). The germline CDR1 and CDR2 sequences are SGHTA and FQGNSA. V was cut by 3 bases and J by 3 bases, with 12 bases left in between. The CDR3 is made up of 14 amino acids.

As concerns this clone: Other DNA sequences of this sample code for an identical CDR3. The chain recombines TRBV20-1 with TRBJ1-2; D remains unclear. Germline values: CDR1 DFQATT, CDR2 SNEGSKA (reference sequence). There are 10 residues in the CDR3. V lost 4 bases and J 2 bases, leaving 2 bases between the germline ends. The CDR3 DNA reads as TGCAGTGCTACCAACTATGGCTACACCTTC. Translated: CSATNYGYTF.

The CDR3 nucleotides read TGTGCCAGCAGTGGGTCATGGGATTCACCCCTCCACTTT. It translates to CASSGSWDSPLHF. The chain has TRBV2 and TRBJ1-6; the D is unclear. The CDR3 totals 13 residues. Trimming took off 4 bases at V and 8 bases at J, with 9 bases between the two ends. Germline CDR1 and CDR2: SNHLY and FYNNEI.

The chain recombines TRBV12-5 with TRBJ1-3; TRBD1 matches 9 bases. CDR3 length: 18 amino acids. V was clipped by 1 base and J by 3 bases; unmatched bases: 10. CDR1 is LGHNT and CDR2 is FRNRAP in the germline V gene. The CDR3 sequence: CASGLAFTQGAGGNTIYF. Here the CDR3 DNA reads TGTGCTAGTGGTTTGGCTTTCACACAGGGGGCAGGTGGAAACACCATATATTTT.

Regarding this clone: This sample also contains other DNA sequences that code for the same CDR3. The chain joins TRBV18 to TRBJ2-1, with 8 bases aligning to TRBD1. The J segment lost 8 bases and the V segment lost 0 bases, leaving 3 bases of the junction unmatched. Germline-derived CDR1 and CDR2 are KGHSH and LQKENI. The CDR3 spans 14 residues. CDR3: CASSPPPGGDEQFF. DNA of the CDR3: TGTGCCAGCTCACCACCGCCAGGGGGCGATGAGCAGTTCTTC.

The rearrangement joins TRBV4-3 to TRBJ1-1; D perhaps matches TRBD1 (5 bases). V lost 0 bases and J 9 bases, leaving 14 bases between the germline ends. The CDR3 is 14 residues long. CDR1 is LGHNA, CDR2 YSLEER, per germline. This chain's CDR3 is CASSQELGPLQAFF. The CDR3 DNA reads TGCGCCAGCAGCCAAGAATTGGGACCCCTGCAAGCTTTCTTT.